These T cell receptor beta chains were read from a single sample in a study of early T cells in non-severe SARS-CoV-2 infection. TCRdb processed the 5' RACE reads anew with MiXCR; each CDR3 protein has one entry. The sample carries tens of thousands of distinct CDR3 sequences, 10% recorded once. The sample consisted of whole blood, taken at baseline. The receptor source for this set is an adult who was a healthcare worker with PCR-confirmed SARS-CoV-2 infection or an uninfected control (not recorded which). Each CDR3 is given with its conserved first and last residue. D genes are given only for firm matches. Clone size is shown for a subset of rows, as once, few, many or a class of expanded clone.

size	V	length	D	J	DNA	CDR3
many	TRBV20-1	11	TRBD1	TRBJ2-7	TGCAGTGCTGGGGACAGGGAAGGGCAGTACTTC	CSAGDREGQYF
few	TRBV6-2/TRBV6-3	15	NA	TRBJ2-5	TGTGCCAGCAGCCCCAGGGGGGGGGGCGAAGAGACCCAGTACTTC	CASSPRGGGEETQYF
few	TRBV5-1	15	TRBD2	TRBJ2-5	TGCGCCAGCAGCTTACCTAGCGGGGGGAAGGAGACCCAGTACTTC	CASSLPSGGKETQYF
NA	TRBV7-9	13	NA	TRBJ1-4	TGTGCCAGCAGCCCGAATAACGAGGGAAAACTGTTTTTT	CASSPNNEGKLFF
few	TRBV7-2	15	NA	TRBJ1-1	TGTGCCAGCAGCTTATTCCAAGGGTCGAACACTGAAGCTTTCTTT	CASSLFQGSNTEAFF
once	TRBV12-3/TRBV12-4	13	NA	TRBJ2-7	TGTGCCAGCAGTTTAAGTCAGACCTACGAGCAGTACTTC	CASSLSQTYEQYF
NA	TRBV19	15	NA	TRBJ2-3	TGTGCCAGTAGTACCTCGGGTCGTAGCACAGATACGCAGTATTTT	CASSTSGRSTDTQYF
few	TRBV11-2	16	NA	TRBJ2-1	TGTGCCAGCAGCTCGCAGACAGGTAGCTCCTACAATGAGCAGTTCTTC	CASSSQTGSSYNEQFF
many	TRBV27	18	NA	TRBJ1-6	TGTGCCAGCAGACTAGGGGGAGATCTAAGGTCCTATAATTCACCCCTCCACTTT	CASRLGGDLRSYNSPLHF
NA	TRBV3-1	15	NA	TRBJ2-3	TGTGCCAGCAGTCCCGGCAGGGGGGGCGCAGATACGCAGTATTTT	CASSPGRGGADTQYF
many	TRBV10-3	13	NA	TRBJ2-5	TGTGCCATCTCCGAGAGGGTTATGGAGACCCAGTACTTC	CAISERVMETQYF
many	TRBV5-1	18	TRBD2	TRBJ2-4	TGCGCCAGCAGCTTGGAGGCGGGGGGATACCTAGCCAAAAACATTCAGTACTTC	CASSLEAGGYLAKNIQYF
few	TRBV7-3	15	TRBD1	TRBJ2-7	TGTGCCAGCAGCTTGGGACAGGGTATCTCCTACGAGCAGTACTTC	CASSLGQGISYEQYF
NA	TRBV6-1	15	TRBD1	TRBJ2-3	TGTGCCAGCAGGACGACAGGGGGGACGTTGAATACGCAGTATTTT	CASRTTGGTLNTQYF
many	TRBV18	17	TRBD1	TRBJ2-1	TGTGCCAGCTCACGGTCAGACAGGGTTAGCTCCTACAATGAGCAGTTCTTC	CASSRSDRVSSYNEQFF
NA	TRBV29-1	15	TRBD1	TRBJ1-6	TGCAGCGTTGCCCTGACAGGGGGGGTCGGTTCACCCCTCCACTTT	CSVALTGGVGSPLHF
few	TRBV9	13	NA	TRBJ2-5	TGTGCCAGCAGCGTAGGGGGCGGCGAGACCCAGTACTTC	CASSVGGGETQYF
NA	TRBV6-1	12	NA	TRBJ1-5	TGTGCCAGCAGTCAGAGGTATCAGCCCCAGCATTTT	CASSQRYQPQHF
NA	TRBV4-2	15	TRBD1	TRBJ2-7	TGTGCCAGCAGCCAAGAGACAGGGATCTCCTACGAGCAGTACTTC	CASSQETGISYEQYF
NA	TRBV7-9	13	NA	TRBJ1-2	TGTGCCAGCAGCTTAGAAACGGTATATGGCTACACCTTC	CASSLETVYGYTF
many	TRBV6-2/TRBV6-3	16	TRBD2	TRBJ2-1	TGTGCCAGCAGTCAAGGACTAGCGGCTCCCTACAATGAGCAGTTCTTC	CASSQGLAAPYNEQFF
NA	TRBV15	14	NA	TRBJ2-7	TGTGCCACCAGCAGAGATCCCAGCGGCTACGAGCAGTACTTC	CATSRDPSGYEQYF
NA	TRBV4-1	16	NA	TRBJ2-1	TGCGCCAGCAGCTTGGTCTTCATAAAAACCTACAATGAGCAGTTCTTC	CASSLVFIKTYNEQFF
few	TRBV2	11	NA	TRBJ2-1	TGTGCCAGCAGCGCGCGAAATGAGCAGTTCTTC	CASSARNEQFF
many	TRBV20-1	15	TRBD2	TRBJ2-3	TGCAGTGCTAGTGACCTAGCGGGGATGACAGATACGCAGTATTTT	CSASDLAGMTDTQYF
NA	TRBV7-9	15	TRBD1	TRBJ1-6	TGTGCCAGCAGCAACCGGGACAGGGGTATTTCACCCCTCCACTTT	CASSNRDRGISPLHF
few	TRBV7-9	16	NA	TRBJ1-1	TGTGCCAGCAGCCGCACGCCCGTGGGGGGAGACACTGAAGCTTTCTTT	CASSRTPVGGDTEAFF
NA	TRBV6-6	13	TRBD2	TRBJ2-1	TGTGCCAGCCAAGGACTAGCGGCCAATGAGCAGTTCTTC	CASQGLAANEQFF
NA	TRBV20-1	12	TRBD1	TRBJ2-7	TGCAGCGCAAGACAGGGAATCACCGAGCAGTACTTC	CSARQGITEQYF
many	TRBV12-3/TRBV12-4	13	NA	TRBJ2-7	TGTGCCAGCAGTCCGCAGGGGTCCTACGAGCAGTACTTC	CASSPQGSYEQYF
few	TRBV3-1	14	NA	TRBJ2-3	TGTGCCAGCAGCCAAGCGTTCGTCACAGATACGCAGTATTTT	CASSQAFVTDTQYF
many	TRBV11-3	14	NA	TRBJ2-3	TGTGCCAGCAGCCCCAGTCTGTTGGCAGATACGCAGTATTTT	CASSPSLLADTQYF
NA	TRBV7-9	16	TRBD1	TRBJ1-1	TGTGCCAGCAGCTTAGTCGGATACAGGGGGGAAACTGAAGTTTTCTTT	CASSLVGYRGETEVFF
NA	TRBV5-1	15	TRBD2	TRBJ2-5	TGCGCCAGCAGCGTGTCGGCGGGGGTCCAAGAGACCCAGTACTTC	CASSVSAGVQETQYF
few	TRBV19	16	TRBD2	TRBJ2-5	TGTGCCAGTAGCCCACCGGGACTAGCCCACCAAGAGACCCAGTACTTC	CASSPPGLAHQETQYF
many	TRBV7-8	13	NA	TRBJ2-1	TGTGCCAGCAGCTCAGACCGAGAAGCCGAGCAGTTCTTC	CASSSDREAEQFF
NA	TRBV6-2/TRBV6-3	15	NA	TRBJ2-7	TGTGCCAGCAGTAACCGACTAGTGGGGGCTTACGAGCAGTACTTC	CASSNRLVGAYEQYF
NA	TRBV7-6	15	TRBD1	TRBJ1-1	TGTGCCAGCAGCTTAACGGGACAGGGTCACACTGAAGCTTTCTTT	CASSLTGQGHTEAFF
many	TRBV18	14	NA	TRBJ1-1	TGTGCCAGCTCCCTCGCCGGGGGGACCACTGAAGCTTTCTTT	CASSLAGGTTEAFF
many	TRBV5-4	13	TRBD1	TRBJ1-2	TGTGCCAGCAGCTTAACAGGGGGTGATGGCTACACCTTC	CASSLTGGDGYTF
few	TRBV19	14	TRBD1	TRBJ2-7	TGTGTCAGTAGTCTGGCAGGGGGCGTCTACGAGCAGTACTTC	CVSSLAGGVYEQYF
many	TRBV20-1	14	NA	TRBJ2-7	TGCAGTGCTAGAAATCCAGGGAGTTCCTACGAGCAGTACTTC	CSARNPGSSYEQYF
few	TRBV3-1	11	TRBD1	TRBJ1-1	TGTGCCACCCGACACAGGGGTGAAGCTTTCTTT	CATRHRGEAFF
NA	TRBV5-1	14	NA	TRBJ2-7	TGCGCCAGCGGATCTTCGGGCGGCTCCTACGAGCAGTACTTC	CASGSSGGSYEQYF
many	TRBV7-7	14	NA	TRBJ2-1	TGTGCTAGCAGCTTAGCCAGTCTCGGCAATGAGCAGTTCTTC	CASSLASLGNEQFF
many	TRBV12-3/TRBV12-4	15	NA	TRBJ1-2	TGTGCCAGCAGTTTAGAGAGGGGACGGAACTATGGCTACACCTTC	CASSLERGRNYGYTF
NA	TRBV10-3	15	NA	TRBJ1-6	TGTGCCATCAGTGAGTCAGGGCAGGGCGCTTCACCCCTCCACTTT	CAISESGQGASPLHF
many	TRBV5-1	11	TRBD1	TRBJ1-1	TGCGCCAGCTCCGGGACAGGTGAAGCTTTCTTT	CASSGTGEAFF
NA	TRBV7-3	16	TRBD2	TRBJ2-1	TGTGCCAGCAGCCCTAGACTAGCGGGGTCTTACAATGAGCAGTTCTTC	CASSPRLAGSYNEQFF
few	TRBV5-1	14	NA	TRBJ2-7	TGCGCCAGCAACCGGCAGGAGAGCTCCTACGAGCAGTACTTC	CASNRQESSYEQYF
many	TRBV4-2	16	NA	TRBJ1-5	TGTGCCAGCAGCCAAAGGGGAGAGAGAAGCAATCAGCCCCAGCATTTT	CASSQRGERSNQPQHF
few	TRBV3-1	16	TRBD1	TRBJ1-2	TGTGCCAGCAGCCCCGGGACAGTTTCCTCTAACTATGGCTACACCTTC	CASSPGTVSSNYGYTF
NA	TRBV30	12	NA	TRBJ2-3	TGTGCCTGGAGTAGGGGGACAGATACGCAGTATTTT	CAWSRGTDTQYF
few	TRBV7-2	17	TRBD2	TRBJ2-3	TGTGCCAGCAGCTGGCGACTAGCGGGGACTAGCACAGATACGCAGTATTTT	CASSWRLAGTSTDTQYF
NA	TRBV12-3/TRBV12-4	14	NA	TRBJ1-5	TGTGCCAGCAGTTTTTCAGAAACCGATCAGCCCCAGCATTTT	CASSFSETDQPQHF
many	TRBV4-3	14	NA	TRBJ2-3	TGCGCCAGCAGCCAAGATATATTCGAGAATACGCAGTATTTT	CASSQDIFENTQYF
NA	TRBV7-2	16	NA	TRBJ1-6	TGTGCCAGCAGCTTGTATCGCAGCTCCTATAATTCACCCCTCCACTTT	CASSLYRSSYNSPLHF